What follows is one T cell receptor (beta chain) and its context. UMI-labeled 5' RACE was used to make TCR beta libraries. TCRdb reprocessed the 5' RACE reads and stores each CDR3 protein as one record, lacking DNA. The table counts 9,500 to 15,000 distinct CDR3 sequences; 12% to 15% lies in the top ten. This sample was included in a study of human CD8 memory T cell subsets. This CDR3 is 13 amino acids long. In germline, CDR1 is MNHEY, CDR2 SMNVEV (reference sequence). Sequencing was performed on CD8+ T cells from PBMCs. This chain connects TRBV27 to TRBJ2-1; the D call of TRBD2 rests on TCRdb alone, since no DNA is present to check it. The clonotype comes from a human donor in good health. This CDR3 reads CAVGLASDNEQFF.